This passage covers 3 T cell receptor beta chains from one sample sequenced in a study of cytomegalovirus exposure and HLA in healthy donors. The PCR made use of 60 Vbeta and 13 Jbeta primers. This table comes from immunoSEQ multiplex PCR, and its TCRdb copy is limited to in-frame clones, with some not included. The sample includes some 210,000 clones, about 72% seen only once; the top ten take over 3.5%. The material sequenced was PBMCs. These TCRs come from a male donor in good health and CMV-seronegative.

This chain joins TRBV7-6 and TRBJ2-7, with D maybe TRBD1 (6 bases). Trimming shortened V by 5 bases and J by 6 bases, and 14 bases separated the two germline ends. Germline-derived CDR1 and CDR2 are SGHVS and FNYEAQ. This CDR3 comprises 13 residues. CDR3 DNA: TGTGCCAGCAGCGGACAACAGGGATCCGAGCAGTACTTC. Amino acids: CASSGQQGSEQYF.

This chain joins TRBV7-2 and TRBJ2-1, with 7 bases fitting TRBD2. CDR1 and CDR2 from the germline V gene are SGHTA and FQGNSA. CDR3 length: 16 residues. With 5 bases clipped from V and 5 bases from J, the junction kept 12 bases outside the gene matches. Here the CDR3 reads CASSVSSGNTNNEQFF. The DNA for the CDR3 is TGTGCCAGCAGCGTCTCGAGCGGGAACACCAACAATGAGCAGTTCTTC.

The chain uses TRBV18 and TRBJ1-3; 9 bases fit TRBD1. Germline CDR1 is KGHSH and CDR2 is LQKENI. V trimming: 5 bases; J trimming: 3 bases; junction bases outside the gene matches: 8. The CDR3 has 16 residues. In DNA, the CDR3 is TGTGCCAGCTCAGAACAGGGGGCTCAAGTTGGAAACACCATATATTTT. As protein: CASSEQGAQVGNTIYF.